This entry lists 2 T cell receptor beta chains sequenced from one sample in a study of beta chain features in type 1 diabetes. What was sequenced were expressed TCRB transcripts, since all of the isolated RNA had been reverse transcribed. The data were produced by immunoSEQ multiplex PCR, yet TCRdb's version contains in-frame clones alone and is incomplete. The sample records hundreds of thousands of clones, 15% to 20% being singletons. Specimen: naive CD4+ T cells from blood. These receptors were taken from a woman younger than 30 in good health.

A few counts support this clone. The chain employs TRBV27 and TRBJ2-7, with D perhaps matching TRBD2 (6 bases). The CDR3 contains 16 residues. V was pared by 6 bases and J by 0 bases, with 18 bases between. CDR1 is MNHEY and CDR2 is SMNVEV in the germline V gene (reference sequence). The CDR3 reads CASRPHSGLSSYEQYF. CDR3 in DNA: TGTGCCAGCAGACCCCACTCAGGACTAAGCTCCTACGAGCAGTACTTC.

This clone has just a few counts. The CDR3 DNA reads TGTGCCAGCACTCTCTCAGGGGCCTACAATGAGCAGTTCTTC. Translation: CASTLSGAYNEQFF. This chain connects TRBV11-2 to TRBJ2-1; D is possibly TRBD1 (6 bases). The CDR3 has 14 amino acids. V was shortened by 7 bases and J by 2 bases, with 12 bases between the two germline ends. CDR1 and CDR2 from the germline V gene are SGHAT and FQNNGV. Combining the CDR3 with reference TRBV11-2 and TRBJ2-1 gives the whole variable domain EAGVAQSPRYKIIEKRQSVAFWCNPISGHATLYWYQQILGQGPKLLIQFQNNGVVDDSQLPKDRFSAERLKGVDSTLKIQPAKLEDSAVYLCASTLSGAYNEQFFGPGTRLTVL.